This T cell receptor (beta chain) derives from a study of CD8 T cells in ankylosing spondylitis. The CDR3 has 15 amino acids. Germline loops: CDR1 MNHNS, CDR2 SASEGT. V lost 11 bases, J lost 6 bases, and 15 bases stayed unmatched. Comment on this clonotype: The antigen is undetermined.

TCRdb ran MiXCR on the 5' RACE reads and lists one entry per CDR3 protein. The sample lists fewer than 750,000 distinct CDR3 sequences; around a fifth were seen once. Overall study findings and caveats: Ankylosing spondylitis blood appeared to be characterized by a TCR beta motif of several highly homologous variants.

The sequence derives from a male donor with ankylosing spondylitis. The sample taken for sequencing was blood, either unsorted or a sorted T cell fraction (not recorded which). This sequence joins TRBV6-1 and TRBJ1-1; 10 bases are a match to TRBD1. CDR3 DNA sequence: TGTGCCTCCCGGGACAGGGGTTTTGGAGCCTCTGAAGCTTTCTTT. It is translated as CASRDRGFGASEAFF.